The 19 T cell receptor beta chains reported below all come from one sample, sequenced in a study of T and B cells in COVID-19 patients. Blood genomic DNA input for TRB amplification was roughly 220-500 ng. Multiplex PCR with BIOMED2 TRB-A/B primer pools amplified TRB rearrangements. TCRdb recomputed calls from the multiplex PCR reads with MiXCR, one row per CDR3 protein. In the table there are around 3,400 distinct CDR3 sequences, approximately 22% of which are singletons. Sequenced sample: blood. Receptors originate from a human donor with active COVID-19.

This clonotype is labeled as medium-sized. The chain has TRBV6-2 or TRBV6-3 and TRBJ2-7, with D tentatively TRBD2 (6 bases). Germline CDR1 MNHEY, CDR2 SVGEGT. Trimming removed 2 bases at V and 3 bases at J, with 8 bases between. The CDR3 loop spans 13 amino acids. DNA of the CDR3: TGTGCCAGCAGTTACACGGGAGTCTACGAGCAGTACTTC. It is translated as CASSYTGVYEQYF.

J is TRBJ1-1 and V is TRBV12-3 or TRBV12-4; D gene unclear. V was cut by 1 base and J by 3 bases, with 9 bases left in between. The CDR3 consists of 14 residues. CDR3 DNA sequence: TGTGCCAGCAGTTTAGTCCCAGAGGACACTGAAGCTTTCTTT. Residues: CASSLVPEDTEAFF.

Judged by abundance, this clonotype is medium-sized (0.01 to 0.1%). This CDR3 reads CASSSEQGAREKLFF. The CDR3, as DNA: TGTGCCAGCAGCAGCGAACAGGGGGCGCGGGAAAAACTGTTTTTT. This rearrangement joins TRBV5-4 to TRBJ1-4, with TRBD1 identical over 9 bases. The CDR3 totals 15 residues. Germline V gene sequence: CDR1 SGHNT, CDR2 YYREEE (reference sequence). V trimming: 4 bases; J trimming: 8 bases; junction bases outside the gene matches: 9.

By share, this clonotype ranks as medium-sized. The chain is built from TRBV5-4 and TRBJ2-3, with 14 bases lining up with TRBD2. Trimming cost V 4 bases and J 3 bases; bases outside gene matches: 4. Germline CDR1 is SGHNT and CDR2 is YYREEE (reference sequence). The CDR3 contains 16 residues. DNA of the CDR3: TGTGCCAGCAGCCTAAGACTAGCGGGGGGGACAGATACGCAGTATTTT. This codes for CASSLRLAGGTDTQYF.

The CDR3, as DNA: TGTGCCACCAGTGAAGGGTCGCGCCAGGCGGTGGTCGGGGAGCTGTTTTTT. Its translation is CATSEGSRQAVVGELFF. The chain has TRBV24-1 and TRBJ2-2; D call uncertain. The CDR3 is made up of 17 amino acids. Looked up from germline, CDR1 is KGHDR and CDR2 is SFDVKD. Trimming shortened V by 4 bases and J by 7 bases, and 21 bases separated the two germline ends.

The rearrangement links TRBV30 to TRBJ1-1; no firm D call. The ends were cut back, 6 bases at V and 11 bases at J, with 13 bases in the middle. Germline V gives CDR1 GTSNPN, CDR2 SVGIG (reference sequence). This CDR3 is built from 10 residues. The CDR3, as DNA: TGTGCCTGCGGTTCCTTCGGGGCTTTCTTT. Its protein is CACGSFGAFF.

This clonotype is medium-sized. CDR3 sequence (DNA): TGTGCCAGCTCCCCAGCGGGGGATGAGCAGTTCTTC. Residues: CASSPAGDEQFF. V gene TRBV18 combines with J gene TRBJ2-1; TRBD2 agrees at 8 bases. The V and J ends lost 6 bases and 8 bases, in that order; junction bases with no gene match: 3. Germline V CDR1 and CDR2: KGHSH, LQKENI. The CDR3 sequence is 12 residues long.

Within the sample, this clonotype is medium-sized (0.01 to 0.1%). The chain employs TRBV6-1 and TRBJ1-6; D unclear. Germline CDR1 MNHNS, CDR2 SASEGT. V lost 6 bases, J lost 6 bases, and 9 bases lay in between. CDR3 length equals 13 residues. The CDR3 DNA reads TGTGCCAGCAGCCCGATAGTTAATTCACCCCTCCACTTT. It translates to CASSPIVNSPLHF.

This clonotype qualifies as medium-sized. The chain employs TRBV15 and TRBJ1-2; no clear D gene. The V gene's germline CDR1 is LNHNV and CDR2 YYDKDF (reference sequence). Between the trimmed V and J ends, which lost 1 base and 4 bases, there was a span of 13 bases. CDR3 length equals 15 residues. Written as DNA, the CDR3 is TGTGCCACCAGCAGAGCGGGTACAAATCCCTATGGCTACACCTTC. Amino acid sequence: CATSRAGTNPYGYTF.

This clonotype is labeled medium-sized. The CDR3: CASSYSSQANQPQHF. As DNA, the CDR3 is TGTGCCAGCAGTTACTCTTCACAGGCAAATCAGCCCCAGCATTTT. This chain joins TRBV6-6 and TRBJ1-5; TRBD1 is a possible D gene (5 bases). Per the germline V gene, CDR1 is MNHNY and CDR2 is SVGAGI (reference sequence). V lost 0 bases and J 4 bases, leaving 10 bases between the germline ends. This CDR3 is 15 amino acids long.

V is TRBV29-1 and J is TRBJ2-3; 14 positions agree with TRBD2. Trimming at V came to 4 bases and at J to 6 bases, leaving 9 bases not matched to a gene. The CDR3 has 16 residues. Germline CDR1 reads SQVTM; CDR2 reads ANQGSEA. This CDR3 reads CSVGETSGGDLDTQYF. The CDR3 nucleotides read TGCAGCGTTGGCGAGACTAGCGGGGGGGATCTGGATACGCAGTATTTT.

This clonotype rates as medium-sized. The V call is TRBV6-1, the J call TRBJ2-3; D is unclear. With 6 bases removed from V and 0 bases from J, the gap between germline ends came to 7 bases. The CDR3 has 13 amino acids. Germline lookup yields CDR1 MNHNS and CDR2 SASEGT. Here the CDR3 DNA reads TGTGCCAGCAGAGAGGAGAGCACAGATACGCAGTATTTT. It codes for CASREESTDTQYF.

This clonotype is medium-sized within its sample. J is TRBJ2-2 and V is TRBV24-1; the D is unclear. With 5 bases removed from V and 4 bases from J, the gap between germline ends came to 7 bases. This CDR3 is 13 amino acids long. CDR1 and CDR2 (germline): KGHDR, SFDVKD. The CDR3 DNA reads TGTGCCACCAGTGGGCACAGCACCGGGGAGCTGTTTTTT. It translates to CATSGHSTGELFF.

The V and J genes are TRBV7-2 and TRBJ1-2; 8 bases are a match to TRBD1. There are 14 residues in the CDR3. Germline trimming cut 2 bases from V and 8 bases from J; bases unmatched to any gene: 7. Germline CDR1 reads SGHTA; CDR2 reads FQGNSA. The CDR3 nucleotides read TGTGCCAGCAGCTTATTTTCGGGACAGGAAGGCTACACCTTC. Translating gives CASSLFSGQEGYTF.

This chain uses TRBV24-1 with TRBJ2-1; 8 bases agree with TRBD1. The CDR3 totals 16 residues. The junction had 9 bases not matched to a gene; V was cut back by 4 bases and J by 5 bases. Germline V CDR1 and CDR2: KGHDR, SFDVKD. CDR3 residues: CATSDHGTGGHNEQFF. In DNA, the CDR3 is TGTGCCACCAGTGACCATGGGACAGGCGGACACAATGAGCAGTTCTTC.

The chain uses TRBV10-1 and TRBJ2-1; TRBD2 matches at 9 bases. Trimming cost V 4 bases and J 8 bases; bases outside gene matches: 3. From germline, CDR1 is WNHNN and CDR2 SYGVQD (reference sequence). This CDR3 comprises 13 residues. CDR3 bases: TGCGCCAGCAGTGGACTAGCGGCCCATGAGCAGTTCTTC. Translation: CASSGLAAHEQFF.

This clonotype was counted only a few times. The chain is built from TRBV5-1 and TRBJ2-5; tentatively, D is TRBD1 (6 bases). This CDR3 comprises 14 residues. Germline CDR1 is SGHRS and CDR2 is YFSETQ. Trimming left V 4 bases short and J 5 bases short, with 15 bases between. The CDR3 DNA sequence: TGCGCCAGCAGCCGTGGGACAAGATGGGAGACCCAGTACTTC. Residues: CASSRGTRWETQYF.

This clonotype has a handful of counts. The gene calls are TRBV5-1 and TRBJ2-3; weak D call: TRBD1 (6 bases). Trimming cost V 4 bases and J 2 bases, with 26 bases left between them. The germline CDR1 and CDR2 sequences are SGHRS and YFSETQ. This CDR3 has 19 residues. CDR3 protein: CASSRSGAPQLTSTDTQYF. DNA for the CDR3: TGCGCCAGCAGCCGCTCAGGGGCCCCTCAGCTTACTTCCACAGATACGCAGTATTTT.

The chain joins TRBV11-3 to TRBJ1-2; no clear D. The CDR3 covers 14 residues. V lost 4 bases and J 8 bases, leaving 17 bases between the germline ends. Germline V gene sequence: CDR1 SGHNT, CDR2 YENEEA. The CDR3: CASSSRTGVRGYTF. The CDR3 bases are TGTGCCAGCAGCTCTAGGACCGGGGTGAGGGGCTACACCTTC.